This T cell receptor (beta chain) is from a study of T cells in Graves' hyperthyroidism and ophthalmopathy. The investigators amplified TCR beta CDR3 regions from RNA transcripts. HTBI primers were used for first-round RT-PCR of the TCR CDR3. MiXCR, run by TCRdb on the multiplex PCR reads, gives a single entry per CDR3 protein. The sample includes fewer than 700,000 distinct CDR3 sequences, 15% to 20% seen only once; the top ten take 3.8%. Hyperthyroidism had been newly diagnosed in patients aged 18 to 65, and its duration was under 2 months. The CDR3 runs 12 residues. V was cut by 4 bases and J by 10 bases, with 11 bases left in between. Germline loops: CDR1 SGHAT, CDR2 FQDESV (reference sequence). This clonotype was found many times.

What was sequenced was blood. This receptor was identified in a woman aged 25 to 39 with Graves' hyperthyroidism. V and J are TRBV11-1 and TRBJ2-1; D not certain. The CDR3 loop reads CASSYSGYEQFF. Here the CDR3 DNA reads TGTGCCAGCAGCTATTCGGGCTACGAGCAGTTCTTC.